This T cell receptor beta chain was recorded in a study of T cell changes during pregnancy in multiple sclerosis. The CDR3 covers 14 residues. The V gene's germline CDR1 is SGHTA and CDR2 FQGTGA. Trimming left V 2 bases short and J 8 bases short, with 13 bases between. TCRdb's table, derived via immunoSEQ multiplex PCR, lists solely in-frame clones and lacks some. Among 95,000 to 100,000 clones listed, around 92% were seen once. The chain carries TRBV7-3 and TRBJ1-5, with D tentatively TRBD1 (5 bases). The source was peripheral blood, collected after pregnancy. The sequence derives from a female donor in good health, enrolled as a control in a pregnancy study. The CDR3 region is CASSLYRSSKPQHF. CDR3 DNA: TGTGCCAGCAGCTTATACAGGAGCAGCAAGCCCCAGCATTTT.